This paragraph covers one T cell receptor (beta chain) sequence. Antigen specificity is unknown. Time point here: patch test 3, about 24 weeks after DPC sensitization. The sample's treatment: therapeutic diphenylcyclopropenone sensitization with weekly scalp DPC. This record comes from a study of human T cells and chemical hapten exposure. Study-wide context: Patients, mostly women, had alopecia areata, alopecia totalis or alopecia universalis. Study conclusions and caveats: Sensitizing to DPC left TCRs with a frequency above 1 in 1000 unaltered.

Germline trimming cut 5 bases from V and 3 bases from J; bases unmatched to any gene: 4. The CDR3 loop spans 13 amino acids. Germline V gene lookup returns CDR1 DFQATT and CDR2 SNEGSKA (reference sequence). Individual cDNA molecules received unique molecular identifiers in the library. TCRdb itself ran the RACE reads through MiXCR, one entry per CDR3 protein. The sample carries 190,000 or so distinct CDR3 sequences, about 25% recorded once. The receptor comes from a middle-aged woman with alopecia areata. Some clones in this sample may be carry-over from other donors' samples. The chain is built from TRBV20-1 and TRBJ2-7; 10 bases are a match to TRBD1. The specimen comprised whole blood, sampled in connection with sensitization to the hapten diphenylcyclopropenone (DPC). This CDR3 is CSASGDRGYEQYF. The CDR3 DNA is TGCAGTGCTTCGGGGGACAGGGGCTACGAGCAGTACTTC.